This T cell receptor (beta chain) was recovered during a study of T cell responses to AZD1222 COVID-19 vaccine. With V trimmed by 4 bases and J by 2 bases, 4 bases remained unmatched. Germline lookup yields CDR1 MNHEY and CDR2 SVGEGT. CDR3 length: 14 amino acids. Some clones are missing from TCRdb's copy, which holds only in-frame ones; the method was immunoSEQ multiplex PCR. This table holds about 120,000 clones, approximately 90% found once. The chain recombines TRBV6-2 or TRBV6-3 with TRBJ2-7; 8 bases are a match to TRBD1. This TCR was recovered from an adult in good health. The sequences come from peripheral blood, collected on day 0 of AZD1222 vaccination. This CDR3 is CASSSRTGTYEQYF. CDR3 nucleotide sequence: TGTGCCAGCAGTTCCCGGACAGGGACCTACGAGCAGTACTTC.